This section outlines one TCR beta chain sequence together with its context. Original processing notes: Reference gene primers were amplified, and this amplification served to estimate nucleated cell counts. Using immunoSEQ multiplex PCR, the repertoire was profiled, and TCRdb retains in-frame clones only, with some absent. The D gene and trimming were derived from the DNA, and the V and J assignments and clone size from that table. This repertoire shows about 99,000 clones, nearly 85% found once; its top ten account for 10% to 15%. The source of the sample is a study of blood T cell repertoires in COVID-19. Study at large: Sites in the United States, Italy and Spain provided acute and convalescent COVID-19 samples. T cells, B-cell-depleted T cells, or PBMCs supplied cDNA or gDNA.

Germline trimming cut 5 bases from V and 6 bases from J; bases unmatched to any gene: 5. The CDR3 is 14 residues long. CDR1 is MNHEY and CDR2 is SVGAGI in the germline V gene. The TCR sequence derives from a human donor in a cohort sampled during active or convalescent COVID-19. The rearrangement joins TRBV6-5 to TRBJ1-5, with 9 bases that match TRBD1. Sequences were obtained from peripheral blood. The CDR3 DNA reads as TGTGCCAGCAGTCCGGGACAGGGAAGTCAGCCCCAGCATTTT. Translated: CASSPGQGSQPQHF.